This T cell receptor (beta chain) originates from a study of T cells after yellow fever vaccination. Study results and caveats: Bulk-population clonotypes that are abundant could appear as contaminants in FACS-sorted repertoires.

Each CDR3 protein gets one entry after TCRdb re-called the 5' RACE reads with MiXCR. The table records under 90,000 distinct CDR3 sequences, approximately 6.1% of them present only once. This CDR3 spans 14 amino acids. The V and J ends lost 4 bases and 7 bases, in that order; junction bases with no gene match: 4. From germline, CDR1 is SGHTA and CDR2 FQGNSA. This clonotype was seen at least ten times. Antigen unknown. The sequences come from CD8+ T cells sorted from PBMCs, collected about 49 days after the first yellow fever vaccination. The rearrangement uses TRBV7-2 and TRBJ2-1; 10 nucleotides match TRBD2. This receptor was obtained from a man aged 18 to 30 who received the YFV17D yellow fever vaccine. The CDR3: CASSSTSGVNEQFF. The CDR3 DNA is TGTGCCAGCAGCTCCACTAGCGGGGTAAATGAGCAGTTCTTC.